This T cell receptor (beta chain) was recorded in a study of CD8+ T cells in alopecia areata. Pooled cutaneous lymph node cells were sorted using CD4, CD8alpha, NKG2D, NKG2ACE and other markers. To note about this clone: Any gene name here is a mouse gene name. The sequenced fragment ends 4 residues before the CDR3 boundary, so the rest is inferred from the germline J gene.

RNA was isolated and reverse transcribed to cDNA, the sequencing template. Clones were sequenced by immunoSEQ multiplex PCR, and TCRdb holds only the in-frame ones, with some missing. Singletons are absent from the sample, which has 250,000 or so clones. Per the germline V gene, CDR1 is MNHDT and CDR2 is YYDKIL. The CDR3 sequence is 13 residues long. The source is a C3H/HeJ mouse with alopecia areata. The mouse line has the MHC haplotype H2-k. The chain couples TRBV17 to TRBJ2-1; weak D call: TRBD1 (6 bases). Sequenced: CD4+ T cells sorted from a lymph node. CDR3 DNA (partial): TGTGCTAGCAGTAGTCCCAGGGGAGCT. This translates into CASSSPRGA. The CDR3 in its entirety is CASSSPRGAEQFF.